Below, 23 T cell receptor beta chains from the same sample are listed, as sequenced in a study of CD8 T cells in ankylosing spondylitis. Study-level findings and limits: A TCR beta motif made of 7 to 9 highly homologous variants seemed typical of ankylosing spondylitis blood.

No cognate antigen is known for these TCRs. Each CDR3 protein is one row after TCRdb ran MiXCR on the 5' RACE reads. The table includes approximately 520,000 distinct CDR3 sequences, roughly 5.3% detected once. The sample was blood, either unsorted or a sorted T cell fraction (not recorded which). Every receptor here comes from a male donor with ankylosing spondylitis.

This clonotype was recorded many times. CDR3 amino acids: CSAALGQGRGAFF. In DNA form, the CDR3 reads TGCAGTGCCGCTTTGGGACAGGGGCGCGGAGCTTTCTTT. The rearrangement joins TRBV20-1 to TRBJ1-1; TRBD1 aligns across 10 bases. After removal of 6 bases from V and 10 bases from J, the junction contained 11 bases not matched to a gene. The V gene's germline CDR1 is DFQATT and CDR2 SNEGSKA (reference sequence). The CDR3 totals 13 residues.

CDR3 in amino acids: CASSFWGRTSYEQYF. CDR3 nucleotides: TGTGCCAGCAGCTTTTGGGGGAGGACCTCCTACGAGCAGTACTTC. V is TRBV5-6 and J is TRBJ2-7; D might be TRBD2 (6 bases). Germline V lookup: CDR1 SGHDT, CDR2 YYEEEE. The ends were cut back, 2 bases at V and 0 bases at J, with 12 bases in the middle. CDR3 length equals 15 residues.

This clonotype was counted ten times or more. The rearrangement uses TRBV18 and TRBJ2-1, with D possibly being TRBD1 (5 bases). Germline V gene data show CDR1 as KGHSH and CDR2 as LQKENI. This CDR3 is built from 13 residues. Trimming removed 5 bases from V and 4 bases from J, with 9 bases in between. CDR3 residues: CASSEQVYNEQFF. CDR3 DNA: TGTGCCAGCTCAGAACAGGTATACAATGAGCAGTTCTTC.

The CDR3 DNA reads as TGCAGTGCTAGTCTACGGGACAGGGTCACTGGGGCCAACGTCCTGACTTTC. It translates to CSASLRDRVTGANVLTF. The chain recombines TRBV20-1 with TRBJ2-6, with TRBD1 identical over 9 bases. V lost 3 bases, J lost 2 bases, and 8 bases stayed unmatched. Looked up from germline, CDR1 is DFQATT and CDR2 is SNEGSKA (reference sequence). This CDR3 spans 17 amino acids.

Ten or more counts support this clonotype. The rearrangement links TRBV7-2 to TRBJ2-2; the match to TRBD2 covers 8 bases. The CDR3 consists of 15 residues. Germline-derived CDR1 and CDR2 are SGHTA and FQGNSA. The trim removed 3 bases at V and 6 bases at J, leaving 6 bases unmatched. As DNA, the CDR3 is TGTGCCAGCAGCTTCAGCGGGGGAATTGCCGGGGAGCTGTTTTTT. Protein product: CASSFSGGIAGELFF.

This clonotype was seen many times. This chain uses TRBV7-2 with TRBJ2-1; 8 bases are shared with TRBD1. The length of the CDR3 is 15 residues. The germline V gene has CDR1 SGHTA and CDR2 FQGNSA. V was pared by 5 bases and J by 3 bases, with 6 bases of the junction left unmatched. The CDR3 sequence: CASSIDRGLYNEQFF. In nucleotides, the CDR3 is TGTGCCAGCAGCATCGACAGGGGCCTCTACAATGAGCAGTTCTTC.

In this sample, this clonotype turned up many times. The genes are TRBV6-1 and TRBJ1-2; D perhaps matches TRBD1 (5 bases). This CDR3 contains 13 residues. With 6 bases removed from V and 2 bases from J, the gap between germline ends came to 10 bases. Germline CDR1 MNHNS, CDR2 SASEGT. CDR3 nucleotides: TGTGCCAGCAGAAGGGACGGAAACTATGGCTACACCTTC. It specifies CASRRDGNYGYTF.

This clonotype was counted ten times or more. The genes are TRBV5-1 and TRBJ2-7, with a possible D match to TRBD1 (7 bases). The CDR3 has 16 amino acids. V shed 4 bases and J shed 4 bases, with 21 bases lying between them. Per germline, CDR1 SGHRS and CDR2 YFSETQ. CDR3 in amino acids: CASSPGAGTDPYEQYF. CDR3 sequence (DNA): TGCGCCAGCAGCCCGGGGGCCGGGACAGACCCTTACGAGCAGTACTTC.

This clonotype appeared many times. J is TRBJ1-5 and V is TRBV6-5, with 8 bases aligning to TRBD1. Trimming removed 2 bases from V and 0 bases from J; junction bases left unmatched: 6. Germline V gene sequence: CDR1 MNHEY, CDR2 SVGAGI. The CDR3 covers 17 residues. The CDR3 region is CASSYALQGDSNQPQHF. CDR3 DNA sequence: TGTGCCAGCAGTTACGCGTTACAGGGGGATAGCAATCAGCCCCAGCATTTT.

This clonotype was counted ten times or more. This chain joins TRBV28 and TRBJ1-2, with 8 bases that match TRBD1. Germline-derived CDR1 and CDR2 are MDHEN and SYDVKM. The ends lost 2 bases at V and 8 bases at J; junction bases unmatched: 7. This CDR3 region has 14 residues. CDR3 in amino acids: CASSLPGGLLGYTF. CDR3 coding DNA: TGTGCCAGCAGTTTACCAGGGGGCCTGTTGGGCTACACCTTC.

This clonotype was recorded at least ten times. The rearrangement links TRBV27 to TRBJ1-2; D is unresolved. The CDR3 length is 18 residues. The V end was cut by 6 bases, the J end by 5 bases, with 28 bases between. Germline values: CDR1 MNHEY, CDR2 SMNVEV (reference sequence). The CDR3 nucleotides read TGTGCCAGCAGCTTCGCTAAAAATACCGGGTCTTACTTTTATGGCTACACCTTC. Its protein is CASSFAKNTGSYFYGYTF.

The chain uses TRBV24-1 and TRBJ2-5, with D unclear. V shed 2 bases and J shed 2 bases, with 17 bases lying between them. This CDR3 is built from 17 residues. The germline CDR1 and CDR2 sequences are KGHDR and SFDVKD. CDR3 DNA: TGTGCCACCAGTGATTGGAGCCTAAGAGCCGATCAAGAGACCCAGTACTTC. Translated, it gives CATSDWSLRADQETQYF.

The sample holds many counts of this clonotype. The chain links TRBV5-1 to TRBJ1-5, with a tentative D call TRBD1 (5 bases). Germline CDR1 and CDR2: SGHRS and YFSETQ. Trimming cost V 4 bases and J 5 bases, with 10 bases left between them. The CDR3 has 13 amino acids. CDR3 bases: TGCGCCAGCAGCATGGGACCGCATCAGCCCCAGCATTTT. Its translation is CASSMGPHQPQHF.

At least ten counts were recorded for this clonotype. The V and J genes are TRBV7-9 and TRBJ2-7, with D perhaps TRBD1 (8 bases). V shed 5 bases and J shed 6 bases, with 20 bases lying between them. The CDR3 sequence is 15 residues long. Germline V gene data show CDR1 as SEHNR and CDR2 as FQNEAQ (reference sequence). The CDR3 DNA is TGTGCCAGCAGCGCCGGGGGGACAGGCCTCCTCGAGCAGTACTTC. This gives the protein CASSAGGTGLLEQYF.

This clonotype was counted ten times or more. The chain joins TRBV4-1 to TRBJ2-1; 7 bases map to TRBD1. J gave up 2 bases and V 4 bases, and 11 bases lay outside the gene matches. The CDR3 is made up of 17 amino acids. The V gene's germline CDR1 is MGHRA and CDR2 YSYEKL. The CDR3 reads CASSRANPGQTYNEQFF. The CDR3 DNA sequence: TGCGCCAGCAGCCGAGCTAATCCGGGACAGACCTACAATGAGCAGTTCTTC.

This clonotype occurred many times. The chain joins TRBV28 to TRBJ1-6; no clear D. Germline lookup yields CDR1 MDHEN and CDR2 SYDVKM. This CDR3 contains 12 residues. Trimming removed 7 bases at V and 7 bases at J, with 8 bases between. CDR3 amino acids: CASTVTNSPLHF. The CDR3, as DNA: TGTGCCAGCACAGTCACGAATTCACCCCTCCACTTT.

This clonotype was detected many times. The rearrangement uses TRBV10-3 and TRBJ2-5, with TRBD2 matching 8 bases. CDR3 size: 13 residues. V gave up 3 bases and J gave up 13 bases; unmatched junction bases: 10. From germline, CDR1 is ENHRY and CDR2 SYGVKD. The CDR3 loop reads CAISDGSGDHLYF. In DNA form, the CDR3 reads TGTGCCATCAGTGATGGTAGCGGGGACCACCTGTACTTC.

The sample holds many counts of this clonotype. The chain carries TRBV12-3 or TRBV12-4 and TRBJ2-2; D remains unclear. This CDR3 has 15 amino acids. Trimming cost V 3 bases and J 4 bases, with 12 bases left between them. The CDR3: CASSFPGSVTGELFF. The CDR3 DNA follows: TGTGCCAGCAGTTTCCCAGGCTCAGTCACCGGGGAGCTGTTTTTT.

In this sample, this clonotype turned up many times. The chain joins TRBV12-3 or TRBV12-4 to TRBJ1-1; a possible D gene is TRBD1 (6 bases). Deletions cut 7 bases from V and 0 bases from J, with 24 bases between. This CDR3 has 18 amino acids. In DNA, the CDR3 is TGTGCCAGCATCCACCAAGGGTGGACAGAGACTCTGAACACTGAAGCTTTCTTT. Translating gives CASIHQGWTETLNTEAFF.

The table lists this clonotype with many counts. V gene TRBV20-1 combines with J gene TRBJ2-1, with D possibly TRBD2 on 5 matching bases. The V gene's germline CDR1 is DFQATT and CDR2 SNEGSKA (reference sequence). The CDR3 is 17 amino acids. Trimming cost V 0 bases and J 0 bases, with 15 bases left between them. The CDR3 coding sequence is TGCAGTGCTAGAGATATCGGGAATTTGGGCTCCTACAATGAGCAGTTCTTC. It yields the protein CSARDIGNLGSYNEQFF.

Of note for this clonotype: This clone may be a read error of a much larger clone one base away. The gene calls are TRBV6-2 or TRBV6-3 and TRBJ2-5, with D hard to call. CDR1 and CDR2 from the germline V gene are MNHEY and SVGEGT. CDR3 length equals 11 residues. Trimming shortened V by 6 bases and J by 7 bases, and 9 bases separated the two germline ends. This chain's CDR3 is CASSTFATQYF. Written as DNA, the CDR3 is TGTGCCAGCAGCACATTTGCGACCCAGTACTTC.

The CDR3 loop reads CASSPWTGVAGELFF. DNA for the CDR3: TGTGCCAGCAGCCCCTGGACAGGGGTAGCGGGGGAGCTGTTTTTT. The genes are TRBV7-9 and TRBJ2-2, with 9 nucleotides matching TRBD1. Germline lookup yields CDR1 SEHNR and CDR2 FQNEAQ (reference sequence). CDR3 length: 15 residues. V dropped 5 bases and J dropped 8; count of bases not matched to a gene: 9.

This clonotype was picked up many times. The chain is built from TRBV7-2 and TRBJ1-2; the match to TRBD1 covers 9 bases. Germline V CDR1 and CDR2: SGHTA, FQGNSA. Germline trimming cut 0 bases from V and 8 bases from J; bases unmatched to any gene: 7. The CDR3 has 15 amino acids. The CDR3 nucleotides read TGTGCCAGCAGCTTAGCTGTGACAGGGGGGGGAGGCTACACCTTC. Translation gives CASSLAVTGGGGYTF.